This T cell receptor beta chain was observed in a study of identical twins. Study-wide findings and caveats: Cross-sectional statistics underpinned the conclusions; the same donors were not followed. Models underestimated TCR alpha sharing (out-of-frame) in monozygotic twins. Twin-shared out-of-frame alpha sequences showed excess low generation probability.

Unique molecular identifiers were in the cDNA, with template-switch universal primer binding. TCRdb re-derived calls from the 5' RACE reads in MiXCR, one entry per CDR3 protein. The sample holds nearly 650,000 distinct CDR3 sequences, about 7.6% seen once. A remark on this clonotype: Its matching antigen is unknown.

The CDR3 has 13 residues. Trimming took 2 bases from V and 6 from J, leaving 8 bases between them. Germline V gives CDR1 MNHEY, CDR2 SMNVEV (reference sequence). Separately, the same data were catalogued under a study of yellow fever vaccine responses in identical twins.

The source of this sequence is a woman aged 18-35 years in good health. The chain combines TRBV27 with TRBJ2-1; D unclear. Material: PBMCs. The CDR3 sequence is CASSLHASNEQFF. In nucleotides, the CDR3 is TGTGCCAGCAGTTTACACGCCAGCAATGAGCAGTTCTTC.